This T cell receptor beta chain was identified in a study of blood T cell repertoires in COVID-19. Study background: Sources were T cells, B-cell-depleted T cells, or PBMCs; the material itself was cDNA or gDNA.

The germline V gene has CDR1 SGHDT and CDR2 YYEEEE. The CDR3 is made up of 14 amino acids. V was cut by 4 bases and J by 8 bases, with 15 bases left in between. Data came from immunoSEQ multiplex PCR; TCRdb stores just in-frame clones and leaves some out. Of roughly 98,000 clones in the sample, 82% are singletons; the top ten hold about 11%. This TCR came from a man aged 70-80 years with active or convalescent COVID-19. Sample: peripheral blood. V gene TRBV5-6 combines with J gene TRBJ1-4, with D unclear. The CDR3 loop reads CASSPGSRGEKLFF. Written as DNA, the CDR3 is TGTGCCAGCAGCCCGGGGTCCCGAGGGGAAAAACTGTTTTTT.